This is a list of T cell receptor beta chains from one sample in a study of chemoradiotherapy in HPV16-positive cancers. This table comes from immunoSEQ multiplex PCR, and its TCRdb copy is limited to in-frame clones, with some not included. Among fewer than 30,000 clones listed, roughly 94% were seen once. This sample was gathered from a patient who underwent chemoradiotherapy. The receptor source for this set is a human donor with HPV-associated anogenital cancer. CDR3s include the opening cysteine and the closing phenylalanine or tryptophan. A D gene is named only where the DNA matches it firmly. Rows give clone size only sometimes, using once, few, many, or a class for an expanded clone.

j_call | cdr3_length | clone_size | v_call | d_call | cdr3_nt | cdr3_aa
TRBJ1-6 | 14 | - | TRBV30 | TRBD1 | TGTGCCTGGAGTGGACAGGGGATTAATTCACCCCTCCACTTT | CAWSGQGINSPLHF
TRBJ2-5 | 18 | - | TRBV19 | TRBD2 | TGTGCCAGTAGTAAGGGACTAGCGGGAGACCTGGGGTGGGAGACCCAGTACTTC | CASSKGLAGDLGWETQYF
TRBJ2-7 | 13 | - | TRBV7-9 | - | TGTGCCAGCAGCTTGGACAGAAACTACGAGCAGTACTTC | CASSLDRNYEQYF
TRBJ1-5 | 18 | - | TRBV27 | - | TGTGCCAGCAGTTTATCAAGGAGGGGGGGGGATGGCAATCAGCCCCAGCATTTT | CASSLSRRGGDGNQPQHF
TRBJ1-6 | 14 | - | TRBV25-1 | TRBD1 | TGTGCCAGCAGAGAGACAGGGCTCGGCTCACCCCTCCACTTT | CASRETGLGSPLHF
TRBJ1-2 | 13 | - | TRBV9 | - | TGTGCCAGCAGCTCCGGGACGGACTATGGCTACACCTTC | CASSSGTDYGYTF
TRBJ2-7 | 15 | - | TRBV6-5 | - | TGTGCCAGCAGTTACGGCGGGACTCCCGGTAACGAGCAGTACTTC | CASSYGGTPGNEQYF
TRBJ1-4 | 15 | - | TRBV28 | - | TGTGCCAGCAGTTTCTTCGGGACCGATAATGAAAAACTGTTTTTT | CASSFFGTDNEKLFF
TRBJ2-1 | 13 | - | TRBV6-6 | - | TGTGCCAGCAGTTACTCAGGGGGACTCGAGCAGTTCTTC | CASSYSGGLEQFF
TRBJ2-5 | 11 | - | TRBV20-1 | - | TGCAGTGCTAGTTTCAGAGAGACCCAGTACTTC | CSASFRETQYF
TRBJ2-1 | 15 | - | TRBV19 | TRBD1 | TGTGCCAGTAGTCGTACAGGGGACCTCTACAATGAGCAGTTCTTC | CASSRTGDLYNEQFF
TRBJ2-7 | 15 | - | TRBV6-5 | TRBD1 | TGTGCCAGCAGCCTTAAGGGGACAGAGTCCTACGAGCAGTACTTC | CASSLKGTESYEQYF
TRBJ1-4 | 14 | - | TRBV5-1 | TRBD1 | TGCGCCAGCAGCCCGGGACAGGCCTCGGAAAAACTGTTTTTT | CASSPGQASEKLFF
TRBJ2-7 | 14 | - | TRBV18 | - | TGTGCCAGCTCACCAAATGGGCAGAACTACGAGCAGTACTTC | CASSPNGQNYEQYF
TRBJ2-5 | 13 | - | TRBV27 | - | TGTGCCAGCAGTTTATCCCTTCAAGAGACCCAGTACTTC | CASSLSLQETQYF
TRBJ2-7 | 16 | - | TRBV4-1 | TRBD2 | TGCGCCAGCAGCCAAGAACGGACTAGCGGGTGGAACGAGCAGTACTTC | CASSQERTSGWNEQYF
TRBJ2-3 | 14 | - | TRBV5-1 | - | TGCGCCAGCAAAATTCCCGGGTCCACAGATACGCAGTATTTT | CASKIPGSTDTQYF
TRBJ2-2 | 16 | - | TRBV7-2 | - | TGTGCCAGCAGCCCTTTAGGGGGGCGGCTCACCGGGGAGCTGTTTTTT | CASSPLGGRLTGELFF
TRBJ1-6 | 15 | - | TRBV7-9 | - | TGTGCCAGCAGCTTATCCGGGACGGGGTATTCACCCCTCCACTTT | CASSLSGTGYSPLHF
TRBJ1-4 | 13 | - | TRBV30 | - | TGTGCCTGGAGTGTATCGGAAGGGGAAAAACTGTTTTTT | CAWSVSEGEKLFF
TRBJ2-1 | 13 | - | TRBV5-5 | - | TGTGCCAGCAGCTTTGACTCCTACAATGAGCAGTTCTTC | CASSFDSYNEQFF
TRBJ1-4 | 12 | - | TRBV2 | - | TGTGCCAGCAGTGAAGGGTCTGAAAAACTGTTTTTT | CASSEGSEKLFF
TRBJ1-1 | 13 | once | TRBV5-1 | - | TGCGCCAGCAGCCCGTACCCCGCCACTGAAGCTTTCTTT | CASSPYPATEAFF
TRBJ2-5 | 15 | - | TRBV27 | TRBD2 | TGTGCCAGCAGTTTCGGTGCGGGGGGCCAAGAGACCCAGTACTTC | CASSFGAGGQETQYF
TRBJ2-7 | 14 | - | TRBV9 | - | TGTGCCAGCAGCGTACAGGCGTTCTCCTACGAGCAGTACTTC | CASSVQAFSYEQYF
TRBJ2-7 | 17 | - | TRBV21-1 | - | TGTGCCAGCAGCAAAGAAGGAAGAGGGGAAGGAACCTACGAGCAGTACTTC | CASSKEGRGEGTYEQYF
TRBJ1-4 | 14 | - | TRBV5-1 | - | TGCGCCAGCAGCAGAGGGGCCGAGAATGAAAAACTGTTTTTT | CASSRGAENEKLFF
TRBJ2-7 | 15 | - | TRBV30 | TRBD1 | TGTGCCTGGAGTCACCGAGGGGACAGGGCCCACGAGCAGTACTTC | CAWSHRGDRAHEQYF
TRBJ2-4 | 15 | - | TRBV10-1 | - | TGCGCCAGCAGTGAGTCGTCACAGGGGAGGAACATTCAGTACTTC | CASSESSQGRNIQYF
TRBJ1-2 | 15 | - | TRBV28 | TRBD1 | TGTGCCAGCAGAATTTCTGGACAGGGGGTCTATGGCTACACCTTC | CASRISGQGVYGYTF
TRBJ2-6 | 15 | few | TRBV5-6 | - | TGTGCCAGCAGCTTGCGGTTCTCTAGGGCCAACGTCCTGACTTTC | CASSLRFSRANVLTF
TRBJ1-1 | 12 | once | TRBV29-1 | - | TGCAGCGTCAGGTGGATGAACACTGAAGCTTTCTTT | CSVRWMNTEAFF
TRBJ1-1 | 14 | - | TRBV7-2 | - | TGTGCCAGCACCCTGACCTGGGGGGGTACTGAAGCTTTCTTT | CASTLTWGGTEAFF
TRBJ1-1 | 12 | once | TRBV7-9 | - | TGTGCCAGCAGCTTAGGGTCGGGGACGACTTTCTTT | CASSLGSGTTFF
TRBJ2-3 | 16 | - | TRBV9 | TRBD1 | TGTGCCAGCAGCCCCGGGACAGTAGAACACACAGATACGCAGTATTTT | CASSPGTVEHTDTQYF
TRBJ1-2 | 13 | - | TRBV30 | TRBD1 | TGTGCCTGGAGTGTACGACAGGGCCTTGGCTACACCTTC | CAWSVRQGLGYTF
TRBJ1-1 | 14 | - | TRBV5-1 | - | TGCGCCAGCAGCCCTCAGGGAGCGGGCACTGAAGCTTTCTTT | CASSPQGAGTEAFF
TRBJ1-2 | 13 | once | TRBV30 | - | TGTGCCTGGAGTGATTACGGGAACTATGGCTACACCTTC | CAWSDYGNYGYTF
TRBJ2-6 | 14 | - | TRBV28 | - | TGTGCCAGCACCTCACCAGGGAACCCCAACGTCCTGACTTTC | CASTSPGNPNVLTF
TRBJ1-1 | 13 | - | TRBV9 | - | TGTGCCAGCAGCGAGAACCTGAACACTGAAGCTTTCTTT | CASSENLNTEAFF
TRBJ1-2 | 16 | - | TRBV19 | TRBD1 | TGTGCCAGTAGCCCACAGCTGGGACAGGGGAACTATGGCTACACCTTC | CASSPQLGQGNYGYTF
TRBJ2-3 | 15 | - | TRBV18 | TRBD2 | TGTGCCAGCTCCCTTTTAGCGGGGGGGCCAGATACGCAGTATTTT | CASSLLAGGPDTQYF
TRBJ2-3 | 15 | - | TRBV5-1 | TRBD1 | TGCGCCAGCAGCTTGGGGGGACAGGGTTCAGATACGCAGTATTTT | CASSLGGQGSDTQYF
TRBJ2-5 | 13 | - | TRBV6-1 | - | TGTGCCAGCAGCCAAGGACTGGGGGAGACCCAGTACTTC | CASSQGLGETQYF
TRBJ2-7 | 15 | - | TRBV4-1 | - | TGCGCCAGCAGCCAAGAAAACAGCCCATCCTACGAGCAGTACTTC | CASSQENSPSYEQYF
TRBJ2-1 | 16 | - | TRBV5-4 | - | TGTGCCAGCAGCTTGTTTTTGGGGGGAGGGGGCAATGAGCAGTTCTTC | CASSLFLGGGGNEQFF
TRBJ1-2 | 12 | - | TRBV28 | - | TGTGCCGGAGGGGCACAGTTCTATGGCTACACCTTC | CAGGAQFYGYTF
TRBJ2-1 | 14 | - | TRBV5-1 | - | TGCGCCAGCAGCTTGGATGGGGCGAGCAATGAGCAGTTCTTC | CASSLDGASNEQFF
TRBJ1-3 | 15 | - | TRBV5-1 | - | TGCGCCAGCAGCTTGGATGGGGTGGGAGGAAACACCATATATTTT | CASSLDGVGGNTIYF
TRBJ1-5 | 15 | few | TRBV7-2 | - | TGTGCCAGCAGCTTAGACAGCTCGAGAAATCAGCCCCAGCATTTT | CASSLDSSRNQPQHF